One sample yielded the 28 T cell receptor beta chains listed below, sequenced in a study of cytomegalovirus exposure and HLA in healthy donors. The PCR had 60 Vbeta and 13 Jbeta primers. Sequencing used immunoSEQ multiplex PCR; TCRdb keeps in-frame clones, though not all of them. The sample includes about 88,000 clones. The material sequenced was PBMCs. The receptors were gathered from a girl aged 10-17 years in good health and CMV-seropositive.

The V and J genes are TRBV5-4 and TRBJ1-1; maybe TRBD1 (5 bases). Per germline, CDR1 SGHNT and CDR2 YYREEE (reference sequence). V gave up 3 bases and J gave up 5 bases, with 17 bases separating them. CDR3 length equals 15 residues. This CDR3 reads CASSSTQGGETEAFF. The CDR3 DNA follows: TGTGCCAGCAGCTCAACGCAGGGAGGAGAGACTGAAGCTTTCTTT.

The V gene is TRBV4-2, the J gene TRBJ1-2, with unresolved D. The CDR3 sequence is 12 residues long. V was trimmed by 2 bases and J by 5 bases, leaving 6 bases between them. Germline CDR1 is LGHNA and CDR2 is YNFKEQ. The CDR3 here is CASSQTEYGYTF. The CDR3 DNA is TGTGCCAGCAGCCAAACGGAGTATGGCTACACCTTC.

This sequence joins TRBV11-2 and TRBJ1-4; TRBD1 agrees at 11 bases. The CDR3 loop spans 14 amino acids. Germline V gene lookup returns CDR1 SGHAT and CDR2 FQNNGV. The V gene end was trimmed by 5 bases and the J gene end by 7 bases; junction bases not matched to a gene: 3. The CDR3 bases are TGTGCCAGCAGCCGAGGACAGGGGGCTGAAAAACTGTTTTTT. This translates into CASSRGQGAEKLFF.

V and J are TRBV18 and TRBJ2-7; 7 bases map to TRBD1. V gave up 2 bases and J gave up 3 bases; unmatched junction bases: 4. The CDR3 spans 14 residues. The germline gives CDR1 KGHSH, CDR2 LQKENI. This CDR3 reads CASSPGRQGYEQYV. CDR3 bases: TGTGCCAGCTCACCAGGAAGACAGGGCTACGAGCAGTACGTC.

This sequence joins TRBV5-1 and TRBJ1-1; 7 nucleotides line up with TRBD1. The V gene end was trimmed by 1 base and the J gene end by 4 bases; junction bases not matched to a gene: 1. Germline CDR1 reads SGHRS; CDR2 reads YFSETQ. The CDR3 has 13 amino acids. CDR3 sequence: CASSLRQGTEAFF. CDR3 DNA: TGCGCCAGCAGCTTGCGACAGGGCACTGAAGCTTTCTTT. Filled out from reference TRBV5-1 and TRBJ1-1, the complete variable domain reads KAGVTQTPRYLIKTRGQQVTLSCSPISGHRSVSWYQQTPGQGLQFLFEYFSETQRNKGNFPGRFSGRQFSNSRSEMNVSTLELGDSALYLCASSLRQGTEAFFGQGTRLTVV.

The genes are TRBV5-1 and TRBJ2-1; the match to TRBD1 covers 12 bases. Germline-derived CDR1 and CDR2 are SGHRS and YFSETQ. J gave up 7 bases and V 4 bases, and 9 bases lay outside the gene matches. The CDR3 consists of 16 residues. DNA of the CDR3: TGCGCCAGCAGCACCCGGGGGGACAGGGGGCTTAATGAGCAGTTCTTC. This translates into CASSTRGDRGLNEQFF.

The genes are TRBV7-9 and TRBJ1-1, with 9 bases fitting TRBD1. The CDR3 contains 17 residues. The germline CDR1 and CDR2 sequences are SEHNR and FQNEAQ (reference sequence). Losses at the gene ends were 5 bases for V and 4 bases for J; bases not matched to a gene: 14. This CDR3 reads CASSPSRDREKLTEAFF. The DNA for the CDR3 is TGTGCCAGCAGCCCAAGCCGGGACAGGGAAAAACTCACTGAAGCTTTCTTT.

The chain employs TRBV6-5 and TRBJ1-5; D is undetermined. CDR1 MNHEY and CDR2 SVGAGI come from the germline V gene. The CDR3 is made up of 14 amino acids. V was clipped by 3 bases and J by 10 bases, with 16 bases between them. The CDR3 protein is CASSYLHYPFPQHF. In DNA, the CDR3 is TGTGCCAGCAGTTATTTACATTACCCCTTCCCCCAGCATTTT.

The V gene is TRBV5-1, the J gene TRBJ2-7; weak D call: TRBD1 (5 bases). The CDR3 is 13 residues long. Germline assignment: CDR1 SGHRS and CDR2 YFSETQ. The V gene lost 1 base and the J gene lost 4 bases, with 9 bases spanning the gap. The chain's CDR3 is CASSLQGSYEQYF. The CDR3 DNA sequence: TGCGCCAGCAGCTTGCAGGGCTCGTACGAGCAGTACTTC.

The chain links TRBV4-1 to TRBJ2-1; D is undetermined. Germline CDR1 MGHRA, CDR2 YSYEKL. Trimming removed 2 bases from V and 4 bases from J, with 6 bases in between. The CDR3 runs to 13 residues. CDR3 in DNA: TGCGCCAGCAGCCAACCAGGATACAATGAGCAGTTCTTC. The encoded protein is CASSQPGYNEQFF.

The J gene is TRBJ2-2, the V gene TRBV4-2; a possible D gene is TRBD2 (5 bases). V lost 0 bases and J 5 bases, leaving 16 bases between the germline ends. Germline assignment: CDR1 LGHNA and CDR2 YNFKEQ. This CDR3 contains 17 residues. The CDR3 reads CASSQEFLAGRTGELFF. For the CDR3, the DNA is TGTGCCAGCAGCCAAGAGTTTCTAGCAGGTCGGACCGGGGAGCTGTTTTTT.

The chain couples TRBV7-2 to TRBJ2-5; D ambiguous. The V and J ends lost 1 base and 4 bases respectively, with 7 bases between them. CDR1 SGHTA and CDR2 FQGNSA come from the germline V gene. The CDR3 extends over 13 amino acids. The CDR3 coding sequence is TGTGCCAGCAGCTTAGTGGGCAGAGAGACCCAGTACTTC. Protein: CASSLVGRETQYF.

The chain couples TRBV6-6 to TRBJ2-3; D is unclear. The V gene's germline CDR1 is MNHNY and CDR2 SVGAGI (reference sequence). V was cut by 2 bases and J by 6 bases, with 3 bases left in between. There are 11 residues in the CDR3. The CDR3: CASSYADTQYF. The CDR3 bases are TGTGCCAGCAGTTACGCGGATACGCAGTATTTT.

The chain uses TRBV10-2 and TRBJ1-1; D is unclear. Germline CDR1 and CDR2: WSHSY and SAAADI. Trimming removed 6 bases at V and 7 bases at J, with 12 bases between. This CDR3 region has 12 residues. The CDR3 protein is CASSFGRGEAFF. In nucleotides, the CDR3 is TGCGCCAGCAGCTTCGGACGGGGTGAAGCTTTCTTT.

This sequence joins TRBV12-5 and TRBJ2-7; D is possibly TRBD1 (5 bases). The CDR3 loop spans 14 amino acids. V was shortened by 7 bases and J by 2 bases, with 15 bases between the two germline ends. Germline V lookup: CDR1 LGHNT, CDR2 FRNRAP. This chain's CDR3 is CASATGHSAYEQYF. The CDR3 bases are TGTGCTAGTGCCACAGGACATTCCGCCTACGAGCAGTACTTC. The whole variable domain, remainder taken from reference TRBV12-5 and TRBJ2-7, is DARVTQTPRHKVTEMGQEVTMRCQPILGHNTVFWYRQTMMQGLELLAYFRNRAPLDDSGMPKDRFSAEMPDATLATLKIQPSEPRDSAVYFCASATGHSAYEQYFGPGTRLTVT.

The J gene is TRBJ1-1, the V gene TRBV6-5, with 8 nucleotides matching TRBD1. V was clipped by 5 bases and J by 1 base; unmatched bases: 3. The CDR3 loop spans 14 amino acids. In germline, CDR1 is MNHEY, CDR2 SVGAGI. CDR3 bases: TGTGCCAGCAGTGGGGACAGGCGGAACACTGAAGCTTTCTTT. Translating gives CASSGDRRNTEAFF.

This chain joins TRBV14 and TRBJ1-2, with 8 bases fitting TRBD1. The germline CDR1 and CDR2 sequences are SGHDN and FVKESK. The CDR3 totals 14 residues. The V segment lost 4 bases and the J segment 7 bases; nucleotides outside the gene matches: 8. This chain's CDR3 is CASSRDRGTGGYTF. CDR3 in DNA: TGTGCCAGCAGCCGCGACAGGGGAACCGGTGGCTACACCTTC.

This chain uses TRBV9 with TRBJ2-5; possible D gene TRBD2, 7 bases. The CDR3 contains 13 residues. Trimming cost V 2 bases and J 5 bases, with 10 bases left between them. CDR1 is SGDLS and CDR2 is YYNGEE in the germline V gene. CDR3 nucleotide sequence: TGTGCCAGCAGCGTTGAGGGGGGGGAGACCCAGTACTTC. Protein: CASSVEGGETQYF. Full variable domain (missing parts from reference TRBV9 and TRBJ2-5): DSGVTQTPKHLITATGQRVTLRCSPRSGDLSVYWYQQSLDQGLQFLIQYYNGEERAKGNILERFSAQQFPDLHSELNLSSLELGDSALYFCASSVEGGETQYFGPGTRLLVL.

The V gene is TRBV19, the J gene TRBJ1-5; D ambiguous. V lost 6 bases and J lost 0, with 18 bases in between. CDR3 length: 17 amino acids. Germline-derived CDR1 and CDR2 are LNHDA and SQIVND (reference sequence). CDR3 residues: CASSRLPGDYSNQPQHF. In nucleotides, the CDR3 is TGTGCCAGTAGCCGTCTCCCAGGCGACTATAGCAATCAGCCCCAGCATTTT.

V and J are TRBV18 and TRBJ2-5; 9 bases line up with TRBD1. The tail of the sequence fits TRBJ2-7 better, so the J call may be wrong. Germline CDR1 KGHSH, CDR2 LQKENI. This CDR3 has 17 amino acids. CDR3 in DNA: TGTGCCAGCTCACCAATGATCTCCGGGACAGGGAACTACGAGCAGTACTTC. This encodes CASSPMISGTGNYEQYF.

This chain joins TRBV20-1 and TRBJ1-2; D is undetermined. The CDR3 sequence is 11 residues long. V lost 6 bases and J lost 6, with 11 bases in between. The germline gives CDR1 DFQATT, CDR2 SNEGSKA (reference sequence). The CDR3 spells CSAEAGNGYTF. The CDR3 DNA is TGCAGTGCCGAAGCGGGGAATGGCTACACCTTC.

This chain joins TRBV5-5 and TRBJ1-1; tentatively, D is TRBD1 (6 bases). From germline, CDR1 is SGHKS and CDR2 YYEKEE (reference sequence). V lost 2 bases and J 5 bases, leaving 10 bases between the germline ends. The CDR3 runs 13 residues. CDR3 amino acids: CASSFQGNTEAFF. CDR3 coding DNA: TGTGCCAGCAGCTTTCAGGGGAATACTGAAGCTTTCTTT.

The rearrangement joins TRBV9 to TRBJ1-1; D is possibly TRBD1 (5 bases). V was shortened by 0 bases and J by 0 bases, with 9 bases between the two germline ends. CDR3 length: 15 residues. Germline CDR1 SGDLS, CDR2 YYNGEE. The CDR3: CASSVAGAMNTEAFF. The DNA for the CDR3 is TGTGCCAGCAGCGTAGCTGGGGCTATGAACACTGAAGCTTTCTTT.

The chain links TRBV11-3 to TRBJ1-2; possible D gene TRBD1, 5 bases. Germline assignment: CDR1 SGHNT and CDR2 YENEEA. CDR3 length equals 15 residues. V was pared by 2 bases and J by 0 bases, with 10 bases between. The chain's CDR3 is CASSLSRDTNYGYTF. DNA of the CDR3: TGTGCCAGCAGCTTATCCAGGGATACTAACTATGGCTACACCTTC.

V is TRBV28 and J is TRBJ1-4, with unresolved D. The germline V gene has CDR1 MDHEN and CDR2 SYDVKM. The CDR3 spans 16 residues. V gave up 4 bases and J gave up 7 bases, with 19 bases separating them. In nucleotides, the CDR3 is TGTGCCAGCAGTTCCTGGGAGCCGGATAAAATTGAAAAACTGTTTTTT. It specifies CASSSWEPDKIEKLFF.

Concerning this clone itself: Germline and junction disagree at one end, which may indicate a read error. The gene calls are TRBV5-6 and TRBJ1-1; TRBD1 aligns across 7 bases. This CDR3 has 16 residues. Looked up from germline, CDR1 is SGHDT and CDR2 is YYEEEE. The CDR3 region is CAGSLITGAWNTEAFF. CDR3 bases: TGTGCCGGCAGCTTGATTACAGGGGCCTGGAACACTGAAGCTTTCTTT. Looking up the rest from reference TRBV5-6 and TRBJ1-1 gives the full variable domain: DAGVTQSPTHLIKTRGQQVTLRCSPKSGHDTVSWYQQALGQGPQFIFQYYEEEERQRGNFPDRFSGHQFPNYSSELNVNALLLGDSALYLCAGSLITGAWNTEAFFGQGTRLTVV.

This sequence joins TRBV28 and TRBJ1-5; TRBD1 matches at 8 bases. Germline lookup yields CDR1 MDHEN and CDR2 SYDVKM. The CDR3 loop spans 14 amino acids. Trimming cost V 6 bases and J 6 bases; bases outside gene matches: 7. The CDR3 DNA sequence: TGTGCCAGCAGCTCAGGGGGCGACGGTCAGCCCCAGCATTTT. Residues: CASSSGGDGQPQHF. The variable domain in full, with the rest retrieved from reference TRBV28 and TRBJ1-5, is DVKVTQSSRYLVKRTGEKVFLECVQDMDHENMFWYRQDPGLGLRLIYFSYDVKMKEKGDIPEGYSVSREKKERFSLILESASTNQTSMYLCASSSGGDGQPQHFGDGTRLSIL.

The genes are TRBV7-9 and TRBJ2-7, with D unresolved. Germline values: CDR1 SEHNR, CDR2 FQNEAQ (reference sequence). The CDR3 extends over 12 amino acids. V was shortened by 5 bases and J by 4 bases, with 9 bases between the two germline ends. CDR3 sequence reads: CASSGDGYEQYV. The CDR3 nucleotides read TGTGCCAGCAGCGGAGACGGGTACGAGCAGTACGTC.